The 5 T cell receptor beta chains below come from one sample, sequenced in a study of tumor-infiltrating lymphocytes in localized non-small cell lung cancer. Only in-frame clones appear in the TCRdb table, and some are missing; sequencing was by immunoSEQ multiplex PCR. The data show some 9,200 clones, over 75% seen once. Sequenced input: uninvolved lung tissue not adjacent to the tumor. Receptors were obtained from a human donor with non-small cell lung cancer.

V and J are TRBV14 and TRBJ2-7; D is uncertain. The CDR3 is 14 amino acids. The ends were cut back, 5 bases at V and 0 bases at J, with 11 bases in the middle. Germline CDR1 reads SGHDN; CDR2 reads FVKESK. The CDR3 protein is CASSALTVSYEQYF. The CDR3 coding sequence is TGTGCCAGCAGCGCCTTGACTGTCTCCTACGAGCAGTACTTC. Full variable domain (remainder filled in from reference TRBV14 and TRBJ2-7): EAGVTQFPSHSVIEKGQTVTLRCDPISGHDNLYWYRRVMGKEIKFLLHFVKESKQDESGMPNNRFLAERTGGTYSTLKVQPAELEDSGVYFCASSALTVSYEQYFGPGTRLTVT.

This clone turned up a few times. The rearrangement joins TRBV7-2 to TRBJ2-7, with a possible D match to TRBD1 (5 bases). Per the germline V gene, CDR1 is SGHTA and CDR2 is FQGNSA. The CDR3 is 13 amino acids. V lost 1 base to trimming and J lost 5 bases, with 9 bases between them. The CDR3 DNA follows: TGTGCCAGCAGCTTAGATCGCAGGGACGAGCAGTACTTC. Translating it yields CASSLDRRDEQYF.

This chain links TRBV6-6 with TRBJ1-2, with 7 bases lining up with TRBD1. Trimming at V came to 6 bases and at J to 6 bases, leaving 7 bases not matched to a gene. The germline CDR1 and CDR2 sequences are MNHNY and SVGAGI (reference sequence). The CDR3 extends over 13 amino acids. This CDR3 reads CASSPGTDHGYTF. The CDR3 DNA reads TGTGCCAGCAGCCCGGGGACAGACCATGGCTACACCTTC.

In DNA form, the CDR3 reads TGTGCCAGCAGTCGTAGGGGGTCGGATCAGCCCCAGCATTTT. Translated: CASSRRGSDQPQHF. V gene TRBV27 combines with J gene TRBJ1-5, with D possibly TRBD1 on 6 matching bases. The CDR3 has 14 amino acids. Trimming shortened V by 5 bases and J by 5 bases, and 13 bases separated the two germline ends. From germline, CDR1 is MNHEY and CDR2 SMNVEV (reference sequence).

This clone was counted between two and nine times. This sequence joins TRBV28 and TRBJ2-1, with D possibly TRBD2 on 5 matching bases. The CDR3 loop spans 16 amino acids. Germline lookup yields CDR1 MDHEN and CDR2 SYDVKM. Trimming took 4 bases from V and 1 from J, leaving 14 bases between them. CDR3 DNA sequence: TGTGCCAGCAGTTCCCTACTAGTTAGGTCCTACAATGAGCAGTTCTTC. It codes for CASSSLLVRSYNEQFF.